The TCR beta chain under discussion was sequenced for a study of blood T cell repertoires in COVID-19. Overall study: The analysed material was cDNA or gDNA that came from T cells, B-cell-depleted T cells, or PBMCs.

Authors' data handling: Researchers report that nucleated cell counts were estimated from reference gene primer amplification. Libraries were prepared by immunoSEQ multiplex PCR; TCRdb keeps only in-frame clonotypes and omits some of them. From that table come the V and J calls and clone size; the DNA was used to work out D and trimming. The data hold around 120,000 clones, with around three quarters observed a single time. The receptor was isolated from a man between 70 and 80 years old with acute or convalescent COVID-19. What was sequenced was peripheral blood.

Written as DNA, the CDR3 is TGTGCCAGCAGTGATAGGGGGTATAACACCGGGGAGCTGTTTTTT. It specifies CASSDRGYNTGELFF. The chain combines TRBV25-1 with TRBJ2-2; tentative D call: TRBD1 (6 bases). CDR3 length: 15 amino acids. The germline V gene encodes CDR1 MGHDK and CDR2 SYGVNS. The V gene lost 3 bases and the J gene lost 2 bases, with 10 bases spanning the gap. The full variable domain, in which reference TRBV25-1 and TRBJ2-2 provide the parts outside the CDR3, is EADIYQTPRYLVIGTGKKITLECSQTMGHDKMYWYQQDPGMELHLIHYSYGVNSTEKGDLSSESTVSRIRTEHFPLTLESARPSHTSQYLCASSDRGYNTGELFFGEGSRLTVL.